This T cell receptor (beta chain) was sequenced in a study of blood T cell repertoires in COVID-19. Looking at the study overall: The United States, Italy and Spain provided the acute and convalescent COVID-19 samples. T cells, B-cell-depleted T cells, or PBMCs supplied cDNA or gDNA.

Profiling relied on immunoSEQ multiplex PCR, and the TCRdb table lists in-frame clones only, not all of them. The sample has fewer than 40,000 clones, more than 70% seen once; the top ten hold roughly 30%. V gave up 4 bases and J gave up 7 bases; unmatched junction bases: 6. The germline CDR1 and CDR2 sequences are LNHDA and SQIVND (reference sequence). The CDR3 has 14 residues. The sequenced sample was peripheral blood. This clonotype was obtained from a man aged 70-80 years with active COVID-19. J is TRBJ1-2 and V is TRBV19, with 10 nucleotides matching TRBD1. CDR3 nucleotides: TGTGCCAGTAGTACGGACAGGGGGAAAGGTGGCTACACCTTC. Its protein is CASSTDRGKGGYTF.